Following are 20 T cell receptor beta chains from one sample sequenced in a study of OX40 agonist ivuxolimab in advanced cancers. The library was built by means of the immunoSEQ multiplex PCR assay. Entries here come from immuneACCESS through TCRdb and include only in-frame sequences with V and J called. Some clones fail to appear in such tables; in the studies checked, an unresolved V gene covers under half of the shortfall, and the cause of the remainder is unknown. This sample has tens of thousands of clones in its table, and 80% to 90% of those were observed once. Roughly 1.1% of the sample lies in the top ten. The specimen was CD4+ or CD8+ T cells sorted from blood, collected in a trial of the OX40 agonist ivuxolimab. These receptors all come from an adult with an advanced solid tumor such as melanoma, head and neck, liver or kidney cancer.

V is TRBV7-2 and J is TRBJ2-7; TRBD2 matches 10 bases. The CDR3 is 13 residues long. Trimming cost V 4 bases and J 4 bases; bases outside gene matches: 1. In germline, CDR1 is SGHTA, CDR2 FQGNSA. In DNA, the CDR3 is TGTGCCAGCAGCTCGACTAGCGGGTACGAGCAGTACTTC. As protein: CASSSTSGYEQYF.

V and J are TRBV28 and TRBJ1-5, with a weak D call TRBD1 (6 bases). The CDR3 length is 15 residues. The V gene's germline CDR1 is MDHEN and CDR2 SYDVKM. The germline V and J ends were trimmed by 4 bases and 5 bases, with 15 bases remaining between them. The CDR3 spells CASSSPGRGDQPQHF. The CDR3 bases are TGTGCCAGCAGTTCCCCCGGCAGGGGTGATCAGCCCCAGCATTTT. The full variable domain, its missing parts supplied by reference TRBV28 and TRBJ1-5, is DVKVTQSSRYLVKRTGEKVFLECVQDMDHENMFWYRQDPGLGLRLIYFSYDVKMKEKGDIPEGYSVSREKKERFSLILESASTNQTSMYLCASSSPGRGDQPQHFGDGTRLSIL.

This sequence joins TRBV5-1 and TRBJ2-1; unclear D gene. Germline lookup yields CDR1 SGHRS and CDR2 YFSETQ. V lost 0 bases and J lost 2, with 9 bases in between. The CDR3 extends over 15 amino acids. Here the CDR3 reads CASSLGIRTYNEQFF. In DNA, the CDR3 is TGCGCCAGCAGCTTGGGGATCCGGACCTACAATGAGCAGTTCTTC. The variable domain in full, completed from reference TRBV5-1 and TRBJ2-1, reads KAGVTQTPRYLIKTRGQQVTLSCSPISGHRSVSWYQQTPGQGLQFLFEYFSETQRNKGNFPGRFSGRQFSNSRSEMNVSTLELGDSALYLCASSLGIRTYNEQFFGPGTRLTVL.

This chain joins TRBV7-8 and TRBJ2-6; D not resolved. CDR1 and CDR2 from the germline V gene are SGHVS and FQNEAQ. CDR3 length: 17 residues. V was cut by 1 base and J by 0 bases, with 10 bases left in between. The CDR3: CASSLDGRSSGANVLTF. CDR3 bases: TGTGCCAGCAGCTTAGACGGCAGGAGCTCTGGGGCCAACGTCCTGACTTTC.

The gene calls are TRBV20-1 and TRBJ2-7; perhaps TRBD2 as D (5 bases). This CDR3 spans 11 amino acids. From germline, CDR1 is DFQATT and CDR2 SNEGSKA (reference sequence). Between the trimmed V and J ends, which lost 6 bases and 7 bases, there was a span of 13 bases. CDR3 protein: CSAPVDWEQYF. Here the CDR3 DNA reads TGCAGTGCCCCCGTGGACTGGGAGCAGTACTTC.

V and J are TRBV5-1 and TRBJ1-2; possible D gene TRBD1, 5 bases. Germline V gives CDR1 SGHRS, CDR2 YFSETQ. Trimming pared 5 bases from V and 1 base from J, leaving 24 bases between. This CDR3 is 18 amino acids long. CDR3 coding DNA: TGCGCCAGCAGAGTCCGGGACTCACCCGCCAGGGTTAACTATGGCTACACCTTC. It codes for CASRVRDSPARVNYGYTF.

The gene calls are TRBV11-3 and TRBJ2-3; D uncertain. The CDR3 extends over 13 amino acids. CDR1 is SGHNT, CDR2 YENEEA, per germline. V was pared by 0 bases and J by 5 bases, with 6 bases between. The CDR3, as DNA: TGTGCCAGCAGCTTAGACCCGGGAGATACGCAGTATTTT. It is translated as CASSLDPGDTQYF.

The chain links TRBV10-3 to TRBJ2-1; tentative D call: TRBD1 (5 bases). Trimming left V 5 bases short and J 9 bases short, with 8 bases between. Germline V gene sequence: CDR1 ENHRY, CDR2 SYGVKD. CDR3 length equals 11 residues. Here the CDR3 reads CAISSDSEQFF. CDR3 DNA sequence: TGTGCCATCAGTTCCGACAGTGAGCAGTTCTTC.

The rearrangement links TRBV19 to TRBJ2-6, with D possibly matching TRBD2 (5 bases). The CDR3 has 17 amino acids. Germline CDR1 LNHDA, CDR2 SQIVND (reference sequence). V lost 7 bases to trimming and J lost 0 bases, with 16 bases between them. The CDR3 spells CASNHGLTISGANVLTF. In nucleotides, the CDR3 is TGTGCCAGTAATCACGGACTCACCATCTCTGGGGCCAACGTCCTGACTTTC.

This clone was recorded a few times. V is TRBV6-4 and J is TRBJ1-1; D is possibly TRBD1 (5 bases). With 3 bases removed from V and 7 bases from J, the gap between germline ends came to 15 bases. The CDR3 is 14 residues long. Germline CDR1 MRHNA, CDR2 SNTAGT. CDR3 sequence (DNA): TGTGCCAGCAGTGAGCAGGGTGTCGGAGGTGAAGCTTTCTTT. Translating it yields CASSEQGVGGEAFF.

The rearrangement uses TRBV4-3 and TRBJ2-1, with D tentatively TRBD2 (6 bases). The CDR3 spans 16 residues. Deletions cut 0 bases from V and 4 bases from J, with 13 bases between. Per the germline V gene, CDR1 is LGHNA and CDR2 is YSLEER. In nucleotides, the CDR3 is TGCGCCAGCAGCCAAGATCGGCGAGGAGGGTACAATGAGCAGTTCTTC. It is translated as CASSQDRRGGYNEQFF.

The chain combines TRBV28 with TRBJ2-7; 10 nucleotides line up with TRBD2. The trim removed 7 bases at V and 5 bases at J, leaving 11 bases unmatched. The CDR3 is made up of 15 amino acids. Germline lookup yields CDR1 MDHEN and CDR2 SYDVKM. The CDR3 region has the DNA TGTGCCAGCACCAGAATCGGGACTAGCGTACACGAGCAGTACTTC. Protein: CASTRIGTSVHEQYF.

This chain connects TRBV6-6 to TRBJ2-7, with 9 positions matching TRBD1. The CDR3 has 15 amino acids. Germline trimming cut 5 bases from V and 4 bases from J; bases unmatched to any gene: 9. Germline V gives CDR1 MNHNY, CDR2 SVGAGI (reference sequence). This CDR3 reads CASSDTGTGNYEQYF. CDR3 DNA: TGTGCCAGCAGTGACACCGGGACAGGGAATTACGAGCAGTACTTC.

This clone appeared a few times. This sequence joins TRBV9 and TRBJ2-5; 8 bases agree with TRBD1. This CDR3 is built from 15 residues. V was pared by 4 bases and J by 0 bases, with 5 bases of the junction left unmatched. From germline, CDR1 is SGDLS and CDR2 YYNGEE. The CDR3 here is CASSLGQGHQETQYF. CDR3 coding DNA: TGTGCCAGCAGCTTAGGACAGGGACACCAAGAGACCCAGTACTTC. The full variable domain, completed using reference TRBV9 and TRBJ2-5, is DSGVTQTPKHLITATGQRVTLRCSPRSGDLSVYWYQQSLDQGLQFLIQYYNGEERAKGNILERFSAQQFPDLHSELNLSSLELGDSALYFCASSLGQGHQETQYFGPGTRLLVL.

The J gene is TRBJ2-6, the V gene TRBV7-3; no clear D gene. Trimming left V 1 base short and J 2 bases short, with 9 bases between. The CDR3 length is 16 residues. CDR1 and CDR2 from the germline V gene are SGHTA and FQGTGA. The CDR3 DNA follows: TGTGCCAGCAGCTTAAGTACCCGGGCTGGGGCCAACGTCCTGACTTTC. It specifies CASSLSTRAGANVLTF.

This clone has a single count. The gene calls are TRBV28 and TRBJ1-2; D is undetermined. The CDR3 is made up of 13 amino acids. In germline, CDR1 is MDHEN, CDR2 SYDVKM. V was pared by 2 bases and J by 5 bases, with 9 bases between. This CDR3 reads CASSLGLAYGYTF. The CDR3 DNA reads TGTGCCAGCAGTTTAGGCCTGGCGTATGGCTACACCTTC.

The CDR3: CASSLGRRDRGFQGVKNIQYF. The CDR3 DNA follows: TGCGCCAGCAGCTTGGGCCGCCGGGACAGGGGATTTCAGGGGGTCAAAAACATTCAGTACTTC. The chain employs TRBV5-1 and TRBJ2-4; 10 nucleotides match TRBD1. The CDR3 has 21 residues. With 0 bases clipped from V and 3 bases from J, the junction kept 18 bases outside the gene matches. Germline V CDR1 and CDR2: SGHRS, YFSETQ.

The chain couples TRBV7-2 to TRBJ2-5; D assignment may be TRBD1 or TRBD2 (5 bases each). The CDR3 is 15 amino acids. The germline V gene has CDR1 SGHTA and CDR2 FQGNSA. V was trimmed by 1 base and J by 1 base, leaving 10 bases between them. The CDR3 sequence: CASSLVEGSQETQYF. CDR3 nucleotide sequence: TGTGCCAGCAGCTTAGTCGAGGGGAGCCAAGAGACCCAGTACTTC. Complete variable domain (other parts from reference TRBV7-2 and TRBJ2-5): GAGVSQSPSNKVTEKGKDVELRCDPISGHTALYWYRQSLGQGLEFLIYFQGNSAPDKSGLPSDRFSAERTGGSVSTLTIQRTQQEDSAVYLCASSLVEGSQETQYFGPGTRLLVL.

V gene TRBV7-9 combines with J gene TRBJ2-2; D is unresolved. The germline V gene encodes CDR1 SEHNR and CDR2 FQNEAQ (reference sequence). V was clipped by 1 base and J by 6 bases, with 9 bases between them. The CDR3 spans 14 residues. This CDR3 reads CASSLGVGPGELFF. The CDR3 region has the DNA TGTGCCAGCAGCTTAGGAGTCGGACCCGGGGAGCTGTTTTTT.

The genes are TRBV7-8 and TRBJ1-1; TRBD1 matches 12 bases. Trimming took 5 bases from V and 4 from J; bases not matched to a gene: 11. The CDR3 spans 17 residues. Germline CDR1 SGHVS, CDR2 FQNEAQ. The CDR3 DNA is TGTGCCAGCAGCCCCCAAGGGACAGGGGGCGCCGGCACTGAAGCTTTCTTT. As protein: CASSPQGTGGAGTEAFF. The whole variable domain, filled in from reference TRBV7-8 and TRBJ1-1, reads GAGVSQSPRYKVAKRGQDVALRCDPISGHVSLFWYQQALGQGPEFLTYFQNEAQLDKSGLPSDRFFAERPEGSVSTLKIQRTQQEDSAVYLCASSPQGTGGAGTEAFFGQGTRLTVV.